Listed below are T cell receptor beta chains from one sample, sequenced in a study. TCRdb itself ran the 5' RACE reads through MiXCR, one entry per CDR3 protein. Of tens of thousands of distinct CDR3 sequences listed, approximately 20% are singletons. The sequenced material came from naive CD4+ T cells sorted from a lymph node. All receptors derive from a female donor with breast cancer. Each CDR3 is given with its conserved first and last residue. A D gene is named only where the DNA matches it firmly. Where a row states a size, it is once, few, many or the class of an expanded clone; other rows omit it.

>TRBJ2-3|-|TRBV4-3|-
CASSQYPAGRSTDTQYF
TGCGCCAGCAGCCAATACCCGGCGGGACGCAGCACAGATACGCAGTATTTT
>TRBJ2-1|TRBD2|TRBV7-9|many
CASSPTSGRTDEQFF
TGTGCCAGCAGCCCAACTAGCGGGAGGACGGATGAGCAGTTCTTC
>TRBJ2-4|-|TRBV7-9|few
CASSWGAGLAKNIQYF
TGTGCCAGCAGCTGGGGGGCCGGTCTAGCCAAAAACATTCAGTACTTC
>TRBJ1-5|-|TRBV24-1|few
CATSDPNNQPQHF
TGTGCCACCAGTGATCCAAACAATCAGCCCCAGCATTTT
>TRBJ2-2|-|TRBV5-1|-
CASSSTTGNTGELFF
TGCGCCAGCAGCTCGACGACAGGGAACACCGGGGAGCTGTTTTTT
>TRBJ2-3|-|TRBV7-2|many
CASSSSLGTDTQYF
TGTGCCAGCAGCTCCTCGCTGGGGACAGATACGCAGTATTTT
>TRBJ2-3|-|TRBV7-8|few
CASSLNGDRPTDTQYF
TGTGCCAGCAGCCTAAACGGCGACAGACCCACAGATACGCAGTATTTT
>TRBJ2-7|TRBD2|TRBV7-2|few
CASSRTSGNSYEQYF
TGTGCCAGCAGCCGAACTAGCGGAAACTCCTACGAGCAGTACTTC
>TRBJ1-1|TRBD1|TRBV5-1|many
CASSPGLRDSLFEAFF
TGCGCCAGCAGCCCGGGACTACGGGACAGCTTATTCGAAGCTTTCTTT
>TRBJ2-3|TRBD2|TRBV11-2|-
CASSPRNSGAGDTQYF
TGTGCCAGCAGCCCCCGCAATAGCGGGGCGGGGGATACGCAGTATTTT
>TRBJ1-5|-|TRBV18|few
CASSPGQPSQPQHF
TGTGCCAGCTCACCCGGACAGCCGAGTCAGCCCCAGCATTTT
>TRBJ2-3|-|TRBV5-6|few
CASSLVFYAGTQYF
TGTGCCAGCAGCTTGGTTTTTTACGCGGGGACGCAGTATTTT
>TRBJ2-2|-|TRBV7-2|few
CASHRDTDTGELFF
TGTGCCAGTCACCGGGACACGGACACCGGGGAGCTGTTTTTT
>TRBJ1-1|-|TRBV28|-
CASSLGGVNTEACF
TGTGCCAGCAGTTTAGGGGGAGTGAACACTGAAGCCTGCTTT
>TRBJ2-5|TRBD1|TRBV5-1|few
CASSPRTGDETQYF
TGCGCCAGCAGCCCCCGCACAGGGGACGAGACCCAGTACTTC
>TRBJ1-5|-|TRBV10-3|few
CATMLGGNQPQHF
TGTGCCACCATGTTAGGGGGCAATCAGCCCCAGCATTTT
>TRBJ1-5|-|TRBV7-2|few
CASRPGGASNQPQHF
TGTGCCAGTCGACCGGGGGGCGCGAGTAATCAGCCCCAGCATTTT
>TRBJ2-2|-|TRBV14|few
CASSPGASSNTGELFF
TGTGCCAGCAGCCCTGGAGCCAGCAGCAACACCGGGGAGCTGTTTTTT
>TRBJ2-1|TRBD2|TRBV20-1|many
CSALSGTPRNEQFF
TGCAGTGCCCTTAGCGGGACCCCGAGAAATGAGCAGTTCTTC
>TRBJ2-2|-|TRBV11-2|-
CASSWTSTGELFF
TGTGCCAGCAGTTGGACTTCCACCGGGGAGCTGTTTTTT
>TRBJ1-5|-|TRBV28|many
CASSFPATGRKGNQPQHF
TGTGCCAGCAGTTTCCCAGCGACAGGAAGAAAGGGCAATCAGCCCCAGCATTTT
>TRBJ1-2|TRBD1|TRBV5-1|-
CASSLGQVNYGYTF
TGCGCCAGCAGTCTTGGACAGGTTAACTATGGCTACACCTTC
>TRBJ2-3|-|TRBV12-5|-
CASGLGLWPSDTQYF
TGTGCTAGTGGTTTGGGGCTATGGCCTTCAGATACGCAGTATTTT
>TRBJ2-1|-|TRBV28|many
CASSFRDRNEQFF
TGTGCCAGCAGTTTCAGGGATCGAAATGAGCAGTTCTTC
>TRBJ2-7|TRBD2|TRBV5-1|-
CASSLALAGGVGYEQYF
TGCGCCAGCAGCTTGGCTCTAGCGGGGGGAGTCGGCTACGAGCAGTACTTC
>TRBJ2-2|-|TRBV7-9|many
CASSKGPPGTGELFF
TGTGCCAGCAGCAAGGGTCCTCCGGGCACCGGGGAGCTGTTTTTT
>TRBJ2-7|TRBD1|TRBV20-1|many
CSAITGQSWSEQYF
TGCAGTGCTATCACGGGACAGTCGTGGAGTGAGCAGTACTTC
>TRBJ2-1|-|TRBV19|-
CASSPSGLWDEQFF
TGTGCCAGTAGTCCGAGCGGTCTATGGGATGAGCAGTTCTTC
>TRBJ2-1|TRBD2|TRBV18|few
CATTSLFASGSNEQFF
TGTGCCACCACTTCCCTCTTTGCTAGCGGGAGCAATGAGCAGTTCTTC
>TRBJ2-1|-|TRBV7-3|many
CASSTGPDNEQFF
TGTGCCAGCAGCACGGGGCCCGACAATGAGCAGTTCTTC
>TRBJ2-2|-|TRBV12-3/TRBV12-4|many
CASSLPPGELFF
TGTGCCAGCAGTTTACCCCCCGGGGAGCTGTTTTTT
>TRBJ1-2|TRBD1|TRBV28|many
CAVTGTGRNGYTF
TGTGCCGTAACCGGGACAGGGAGGAATGGCTACACCTTC
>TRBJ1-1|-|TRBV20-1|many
CSASEGFFGTEAFF
TGCAGTGCTAGTGAGGGGTTCTTTGGCACTGAAGCTTTCTTT
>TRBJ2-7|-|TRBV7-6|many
CASSPAYGFYEQYF
TGTGCCAGCAGCCCGGCGTATGGGTTCTACGAGCAGTACTTC
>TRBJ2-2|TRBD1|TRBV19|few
CASSIGDRASTGELFF
TGTGCCAGTAGTATTGGGGACAGGGCGAGTACCGGGGAGCTGTTTTTT
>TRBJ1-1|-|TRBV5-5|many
CASSLGWGNTEAFF
TGTGCCAGCAGCTTGGGTTGGGGGAACACTGAAGCTTTCTTT
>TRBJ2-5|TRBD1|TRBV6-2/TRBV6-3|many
CASTTTGQETQYF
TGTGCCAGCACCACGACAGGGCAAGAGACCCAGTACTTC
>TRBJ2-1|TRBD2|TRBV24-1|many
CATSDGSGKTYNEQFF
TGTGCCACCAGTGATGGGAGCGGGAAGACCTACAATGAGCAGTTCTTC
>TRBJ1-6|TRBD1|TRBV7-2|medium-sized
CASSSRTGEPLHF
TGTGCCAGCAGCTCCCGGACAGGAGAACCCCTCCACTTT
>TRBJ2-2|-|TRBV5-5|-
CASSSGRLGRELFF
TGTGCCAGCAGCTCGGGACGATTGGGCCGGGAGCTGTTTTTT
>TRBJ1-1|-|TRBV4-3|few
CASSQGVVNTEAFF
TGCGCCAGCAGCCAAGGAGTAGTGAACACTGAAGCTTTCTTT
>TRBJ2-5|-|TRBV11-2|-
CASSRDSQRTQYF
TGTGCCAGCAGCCGTGACTCCCAGAGGACCCAGTACTTC
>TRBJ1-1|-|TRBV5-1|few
CASSPGMDTEAFF
TGCGCCAGCAGCCCCGGGATGGACACTGAAGCTTTCTTT
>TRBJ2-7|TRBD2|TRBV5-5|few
CASSLVVAGTYEQYF
TGTGCCAGCAGCTTGGTGGTAGCGGGAACCTACGAGCAGTACTTC
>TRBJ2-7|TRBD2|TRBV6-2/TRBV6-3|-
CASRTSGTYEQYF
TGTGCCAGCCGGACTAGCGGGACCTACGAGCAGTACTTC
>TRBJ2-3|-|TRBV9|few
CASSGGGGGRYTDTQYF
TGTGCCAGCAGCGGTGGCGGGGGCGGGAGATACACAGATACGCAGTATTTT
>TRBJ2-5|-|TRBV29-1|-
CSGVSTGSPETQYF
TGCAGCGGCGTCTCTACCGGGAGCCCAGAGACCCAGTACTTC
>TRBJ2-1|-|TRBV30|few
CALERNEQFF
TGTGCATTGGAGAGGAATGAGCAGTTCTTC
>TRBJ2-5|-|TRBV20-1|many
CSARDEKKETQYF
TGCAGTGCTAGAGACGAGAAAAAAGAGACCCAGTACTTC
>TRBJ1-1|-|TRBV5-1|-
CASSLSFGNEALF
TGCGCCAGCAGCTTGAGTTTTGGCAACGAGGCTCTCTTT
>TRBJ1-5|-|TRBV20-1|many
CSAVPPSGTPSNQPQHF
TGCAGTGCGGTGCCTCCATCCGGGACACCTAGCAATCAGCCCCAGCATTTT
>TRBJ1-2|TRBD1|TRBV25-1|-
CASSGLGTGHGYTF
TGTGCCAGCAGTGGTCTCGGGACAGGGCACGGCTACACCTTC